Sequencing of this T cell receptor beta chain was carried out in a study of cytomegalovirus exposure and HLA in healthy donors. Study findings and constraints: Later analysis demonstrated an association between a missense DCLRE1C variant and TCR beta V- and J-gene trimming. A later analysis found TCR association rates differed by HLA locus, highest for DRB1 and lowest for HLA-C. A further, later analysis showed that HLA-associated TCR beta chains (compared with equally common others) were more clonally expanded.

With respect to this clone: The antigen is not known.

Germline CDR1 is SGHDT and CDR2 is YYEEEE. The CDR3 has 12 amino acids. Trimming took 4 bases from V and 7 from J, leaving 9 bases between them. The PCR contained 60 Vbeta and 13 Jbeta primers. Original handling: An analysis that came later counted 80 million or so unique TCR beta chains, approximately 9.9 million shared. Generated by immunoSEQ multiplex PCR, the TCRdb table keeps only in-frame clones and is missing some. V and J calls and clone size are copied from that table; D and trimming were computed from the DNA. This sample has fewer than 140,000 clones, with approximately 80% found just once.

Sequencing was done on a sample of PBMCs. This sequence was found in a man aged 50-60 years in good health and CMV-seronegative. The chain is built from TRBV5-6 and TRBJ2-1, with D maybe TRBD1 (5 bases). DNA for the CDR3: TGTGCCAGCAGCACGCAGGGAAATGAGCAGTTCTTC. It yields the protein CASSTQGNEQFF.